This T cell receptor beta chain was sequenced in a study of beta chain features in type 1 diabetes. Findings and caveats of the study: Type 1 diabetes patients showed a moderate but significant shortening of TCRB CDR3s in all four CD4+ subsets.

V was pared by 2 bases and J by 6 bases, with 14 bases of the junction left unmatched. CDR1 and CDR2 (germline): SEHNR, FQNEAQ (reference sequence). The CDR3 covers 19 residues. This clone was detected a few times. Its target is unknown. The entirety of the isolated RNA underwent reverse transcription, so expressed TCRB transcripts were sequenced. Method: immunoSEQ multiplex PCR; TCRdb's copy keeps in-frame clones and lacks some. This table holds 600,000 or so clones, over 11% found once. Only one heparinised blood draw was taken per donor, and its volume averaged about 116 mL. The chain uses TRBV7-9 and TRBJ2-2, with 11 bases matching TRBD1. The sample taken for sequencing was naive CD4+ T cells from blood. The receptor was derived from a man aged 18 to 35 with type 1 diabetes. CDR3 nucleotide sequence: TGTGCCAGCAGCTTATACTCTGGAGGAGGACAGGGGGCATCCGGGGAGCTGTTTTTT. Protein sequence: CASSLYSGGGQGASGELFF.